The 5 T cell receptor beta chains listed next were all sequenced from one sample in a study of blood T cell repertoires in COVID-19. Some clones are missing from TCRdb's copy, which holds only in-frame ones; the method was immunoSEQ multiplex PCR. This table holds about 180,000 clones, about 91% found once. Sequenced sample: peripheral blood. Every receptor here comes from a woman under 40 with acute or convalescent COVID-19.

CDR3 residues: CASSSITGAPNQAFF. The CDR3 bases are TGTGCCAGCAGTTCAATAACAGGGGCCCCAAACCAAGCTTTCTTT. The V gene is TRBV28, the J gene TRBJ1-1; TRBD1 aligns across 7 bases. Trimming removed 4 bases from V and 9 bases from J; junction bases left unmatched: 14. CDR3 length: 15 residues. Germline loops: CDR1 MDHEN, CDR2 SYDVKM.

This chain uses TRBV4-2 with TRBJ2-1; possibly TRBD1 for D (6 bases). Germline V CDR1 and CDR2: LGHNA, YNFKEQ. The CDR3 runs to 13 residues. V lost 1 base, J lost 6 bases, and 7 bases lay in between. The CDR3 reads CASSQVRGNEQFF. Here the CDR3 DNA reads TGTGCCAGCAGCCAAGTCAGGGGCAATGAGCAGTTCTTC.

This clone has a single count. The CDR3 DNA reads as TGTGCAAGTCGACCCGACAGCGACTACGAGCAGTACTTC. This codes for CASRPDSDYEQYF. The chain employs TRBV12-2 and TRBJ2-7; the table assigns TRBD1, which was not confirmed against the DNA. TRBV12-2 is an annotated pseudogene. There are 13 residues in the CDR3.

The rearrangement links TRBV7-2 to TRBJ2-1; 9 bases align to TRBD2. Per germline, CDR1 SGHTA and CDR2 FQGNSA. J lost 4 bases, V lost 10 bases, and 8 bases had no gene match. The CDR3 covers 14 residues. CDR3: CAIVGLAGYNEQFF. The CDR3 region has the DNA TGTGCCATAGTAGGGCTAGCGGGGTACAATGAGCAGTTCTTC.

The chain carries TRBV4-1 and TRBJ2-7, with 10 nucleotides matching TRBD2. V lost 0 bases and J lost 7; bases outside the gene matches: 3. The CDR3 length is 14 residues. Germline CDR1 and CDR2: MGHRA and YSYEKL. The CDR3 nucleotides read TGCGCCAGCAGCCAAGAAGCGGGAGGGCGGGAGCAGTACTTC. The encoded protein is CASSQEAGGREQYF.